This T cell receptor (beta chain) was found in a study of blood T cell repertoires in COVID-19. Study-wide context: Spain, Italy and the United States supplied samples that represented acute and convalescent COVID-19.

The CDR3 runs to 12 residues. V was pared by 5 bases and J by 5 bases, with 9 bases between. The germline V gene encodes CDR1 MDHEN and CDR2 SYDVKM. In the original workflow: It was from reference gene primer amplification that nucleated cell counts were estimated. The table came from immunoSEQ multiplex PCR; TCRdb's copy has only in-frame clones and leaves some out. V and J calls plus clone size are reproduced from that table; the DNA served to infer D and trimming. Altogether some 150,000 clones are present, just under 85% being singletons, with the ten largest covering approximately 2.7%. The V gene is TRBV28, the J gene TRBJ1-1; no reliable D call. This sequence originates from a middle-aged woman with active or convalescent COVID-19. Sequenced sample: peripheral blood. The CDR3 region has the DNA TGTGCCAGCAGTCCCCGAGGGACTGAAGCTTTCTTT. Amino acid sequence: CASSPRGTEAFF. Combining the CDR3 with reference TRBV28 and TRBJ1-1 gives the whole variable domain DVKVTQSSRYLVKRTGEKVFLECVQDMDHENMFWYRQDPGLGLRLIYFSYDVKMKEKGDIPEGYSVSREKKERFSLILESASTNQTSMYLCASSPRGTEAFFGQGTRLTVV.